Listed here are 18 T cell receptor beta chains from one sample, sequenced in a study of T cells in localized non-small cell lung cancer. This table comes from immunoSEQ multiplex PCR, and its TCRdb copy is limited to in-frame clones, with some not included. The sample includes about 6,000 clones, 40% to 45% of them seen just once. The input for sequencing was lung tumor tissue, taken before any cancer treatment. Receptor source: a woman aged 35-75 years with stage II squamous cell lung carcinoma.

This clone came up a few times. The chain carries TRBV28 and TRBJ1-5; TRBD1 matches at 8 bases. This CDR3 is 13 amino acids long. CDR1 and CDR2 (germline): MDHEN, SYDVKM. The junction had 4 bases not matched to a gene; V was cut back by 6 bases and J by 6 bases. CDR3 sequence: CASSDRGGQPQHF. In DNA form, the CDR3 reads TGTGCCAGCAGCGACAGGGGAGGTCAGCCCCAGCATTTT.

The V and J genes are TRBV28 and TRBJ1-2, with TRBD1 identical over 9 bases. Trimming at V came to 5 bases and at J to 1 base, leaving 5 bases not matched to a gene. The CDR3 consists of 15 residues. Germline CDR1 is MDHEN and CDR2 is SYDVKM. CDR3 residues: CASSTDRGGNYGYTF. CDR3 bases: TGTGCCAGCAGTACCGACAGGGGGGGTAACTATGGCTACACCTTC.

Turning to this clone: The same CDR3 is also encoded by other DNA sequences in this sample. The chain links TRBV28 to TRBJ1-4; 11 bases map to TRBD1. Losses at the gene ends were 5 bases for V and 5 bases for J; bases not matched to a gene: 7. CDR3 size: 16 residues. Germline assignment: CDR1 MDHEN and CDR2 SYDVKM. As DNA, the CDR3 is TGTGCCAGCAGTAGCCCCGGGGACAGGGGGAATGAAAAACTGTTTTTT. It encodes CASSSPGDRGNEKLFF.

V is TRBV19 and J is TRBJ2-5; the match to TRBD2 covers 9 bases. The V and J ends lost 3 bases and 4 bases, in that order; junction bases with no gene match: 9. Germline-derived CDR1 and CDR2 are LNHDA and SQIVND (reference sequence). The CDR3 extends over 16 amino acids. The CDR3 bases are TGTGCCAGTAGTATTGCCCGGACTAGCGTGGGAGAGACCCAGTACTTC. It yields the protein CASSIARTSVGETQYF.

Only one count was recorded for this clone. This chain connects TRBV11-3 to TRBJ2-4, with 7 bases aligning to TRBD1. CDR3 size: 16 residues. Losses at the gene ends were 5 bases for V and 0 bases for J; bases not matched to a gene: 7. Germline V lookup: CDR1 SGHNT, CDR2 YENEEA. The CDR3 loop reads CASSPGTARAKNIQYF. In DNA form, the CDR3 reads TGTGCCAGCAGCCCGGGGACAGCGAGAGCCAAAAACATTCAGTACTTC.

This clone was counted between two and nine times. The chain has TRBV11-3 and TRBJ1-1; D might be TRBD1 (5 bases). This CDR3 is 15 amino acids long. V dropped 2 bases and J dropped 5 bases, with 15 bases sitting between them. The V gene's germline CDR1 is SGHNT and CDR2 YENEEA. CDR3 sequence: CASSLRPGDGTEAFF. As DNA, the CDR3 is TGTGCCAGCAGCTTAAGACCGGGGGACGGAACTGAAGCTTTCTTT.

The genes are TRBV29-1 and TRBJ1-1; TRBD1 might be the D (5 bases). CDR3 length equals 13 residues. V gave up 5 bases and J gave up 4 bases, with 14 bases separating them. Germline CDR1 SQVTM, CDR2 ANQGSEA. CDR3 loop: CSVRWGVGTEAFF. In DNA form, the CDR3 reads TGCAGCGTTCGGTGGGGGGTAGGCACTGAAGCTTTCTTT.

The V gene is TRBV10-2, the J gene TRBJ2-3; 14 positions match TRBD2. This CDR3 spans 19 amino acids. V lost 6 bases to trimming and J lost 4 bases; unmatched junction nucleotides: 15. CDR1 is WSHSY, CDR2 SAAADI, per germline. The CDR3 coding sequence is TGCGCCAGCAGGGGGGGACTAGCGGGAGTGGAAAAGATCGCAGATACGCAGTATTTT. It codes for CASRGGLAGVEKIADTQYF.

The chain combines TRBV19 with TRBJ2-6; D uncertain. Germline CDR1 and CDR2: LNHDA and SQIVND (reference sequence). Trimming removed 5 bases at V and 0 bases at J, with 11 bases between. This CDR3 is 16 amino acids long. CDR3 in amino acids: CASSPRTGSGANVLTF. The CDR3 DNA follows: TGTGCCAGTAGTCCTAGAACTGGCTCTGGGGCCAACGTCCTGACTTTC.

The rearrangement links TRBV12-5 to TRBJ2-1; 11 nucleotides agree with TRBD2. Germline V gene data show CDR1 as LGHNT and CDR2 as FRNRAP. CDR3 length: 14 amino acids. CDR3 coding DNA: TGTGCCACCTCCCGGACTAGCGGGTACAATGAGCAGTTCTTC. It specifies CATSRTSGYNEQFF.

This clone showed up just a few times. This rearrangement joins TRBV9 to TRBJ2-4, with a tentative D call TRBD2 (5 bases). This CDR3 is 13 amino acids long. V was clipped by 6 bases and J by 2 bases, with 9 bases between them. CDR1 and CDR2 from the germline V gene are SGDLS and YYNGEE. The CDR3 nucleotides read TGTGCCAGCATCGACGGGACCAAAAACATTCAGTACTTC. Protein: CASIDGTKNIQYF.

The rearrangement uses TRBV28 and TRBJ1-3; no firm D call. The germline CDR1 and CDR2 sequences are MDHEN and SYDVKM. The CDR3 totals 12 residues. The germline V and J ends were trimmed by 6 bases and 2 bases, with 5 bases remaining between them. CDR3 DNA: TGTGCCAGCAGGTCACCTGGAAACACCATATATTTT. Residues: CASRSPGNTIYF. Based on the CDR3 plus reference TRBV28 and TRBJ1-3, the full variable domain is DVKVTQSSRYLVKRTGEKVFLECVQDMDHENMFWYRQDPGLGLRLIYFSYDVKMKEKGDIPEGYSVSREKKERFSLILESASTNQTSMYLCASRSPGNTIYFGEGSWLTVV.

Within the sample, this clone is medium-sized. V is TRBV6-8 and J is TRBJ2-3, with 7 bases fitting TRBD2. The germline CDR1 and CDR2 sequences are MNHGY and SAAAGT. Germline trimming cut 4 bases from V and 4 bases from J; bases unmatched to any gene: 8. The CDR3 sequence is 15 residues long. For the CDR3, the DNA is TGTGCCAGCAGTTCGACCGGACTAGTTGCAGATACGCAGTATTTT. Protein sequence: CASSSTGLVADTQYF.

In DNA form, the CDR3 reads TGTGCCAGCAAAGATAGCCAGGCCACAGATACGCAGTATTTT. Translating gives CASKDSQATDTQYF. The chain joins TRBV25-1 to TRBJ2-3; D call uncertain. Germline CDR1 reads MGHDK; CDR2 reads SYGVNS. The ends were cut back, 7 bases at V and 2 bases at J, with 13 bases in the middle. This CDR3 contains 14 residues.

This chain uses TRBV15 with TRBJ2-3; tentatively, D is TRBD1 or TRBD2 (6 bases each). V lost 5 bases and J 2 bases, leaving 11 bases between the germline ends. Germline V gene lookup returns CDR1 LNHNV and CDR2 YYDKDF (reference sequence). The CDR3 spans 14 residues. The CDR3 protein is CATSEGGPTDTQYF. In DNA form, the CDR3 reads TGTGCCACCAGCGAGGGGGGACCCACAGATACGCAGTATTTT.

The rearrangement uses TRBV28 and TRBJ1-2, with D unresolved. CDR3 length: 14 amino acids. In germline, CDR1 is MDHEN, CDR2 SYDVKM. The germline V and J ends were trimmed by 5 bases and 8 bases, with 18 bases remaining between them. In nucleotides, the CDR3 is TGTGCCAGCAGTACCGTTTATACGGGGATCGGCTACACCTTC. It translates to CASSTVYTGIGYTF.

The genes are TRBV30 and TRBJ1-2; D gene uncertain. V lost 0 bases to trimming and J lost 2 bases, with 7 bases between them. This CDR3 has 13 amino acids. CDR1 is GTSNPN, CDR2 SVGIG, per germline (reference sequence). This CDR3 is CAWSVDLNYGYTF. CDR3 DNA sequence: TGTGCCTGGAGTGTAGACCTGAACTATGGCTACACCTTC.

V and J are TRBV18 and TRBJ1-1, with D perhaps matching TRBD1 (6 bases). The CDR3 contains 14 residues. V was trimmed by 5 bases and J by 1 base, leaving 11 bases between them. Looked up from germline, CDR1 is KGHSH and CDR2 is LQKENI. CDR3 nucleotide sequence: TGTGCCAGCTCAGTACAGGGAAGGAACACTGAAGCTTTCTTT. It encodes CASSVQGRNTEAFF.